The entry that follows covers one T cell receptor (beta chain) sequence. Its antigen remains unidentified. This sample stems from a study of cytomegalovirus exposure and HLA in healthy donors. Study-wide findings and caveats: Investigators reported about 160 TCR beta chains as tied to cytomegalovirus.

This cohort consisted of healthy bone marrow donors. Donors counted as nominally healthy when sampled, yet unrecorded immune exposures were likely. The PCR had 60 Vbeta and 13 Jbeta primers. Data came from immunoSEQ multiplex PCR; TCRdb stores just in-frame clones and leaves some out. This sample has over 150,000 clones; around three quarters occur once, and the top ten carry around 1.6%. The CDR3 has 14 residues. With 5 bases removed from V and 0 bases from J, the gap between germline ends came to 9 bases. Germline V gene data show CDR1 as SGHTA and CDR2 as FQGNSA. This sequence was found in a woman between 18 and 29 years old in good health and CMV-seronegative. Sequencing was carried out using PBMCs. This sequence joins TRBV7-2 and TRBJ2-3; D gene ambiguous. As DNA, the CDR3 is TGTGCCAGCAGCCCTTACATAAGCACAGATACGCAGTATTTT. This encodes CASSPYISTDTQYF.